A single sample is the source of the 21 T cell receptor beta chains below, sequenced in a study of prognosis after radiotherapy for stage I lung cancer. Two rounds of multiplex PCR amplified TCR beta CDR3 from genomic DNA. TRBV and TRBJ genes each had their own specific primers in first-round PCR. TCRdb used MiXCR to reprocess the multiplex PCR reads, holding one entry per CDR3 protein. The data contain 14,000 or so distinct CDR3 sequences, around 35% of them singletons. This material consisted of PBMCs, taken before or after stereotactic body radiation therapy (not recorded which). These receptors were obtained from a donor of 50 years or more with non-small cell lung cancer.

This clonotype was found once. This chain joins TRBV6-4 and TRBJ2-1; 8 bases are a match to TRBD2. V gave up 10 bases and J gave up 0 bases; unmatched junction bases: 5. Per the germline V gene, CDR1 is MRHNA and CDR2 is SNTAGT. The CDR3 loop spans 14 amino acids. The CDR3 DNA follows: TGTGCCACCTTCGGGGGGGACTCCTACAATGAGCAGTTCTTC. Translated, it gives CATFGGDSYNEQFF.

By its share, this clonotype is medium-sized (0.01 to 0.1%). The chain is built from TRBV24-1 and TRBJ2-3; the D call may be TRBD1 or TRBD2 (6 bases each). Germline CDR1 KGHDR, CDR2 SFDVKD. CDR3 length: 15 amino acids. V gave up 5 bases and J gave up 0 bases, with 11 bases separating them. Here the CDR3 reads CATSVGAGSTDTQYF. Written as DNA, the CDR3 is TGTGCCACCAGTGTGGGGGCGGGGAGCACAGATACGCAGTATTTT.

The V call is TRBV9, the J call TRBJ1-3; 11 nucleotides agree with TRBD1. CDR3 size: 16 residues. V lost 4 bases, J lost 3 bases, and 6 bases stayed unmatched. In germline, CDR1 is SGDLS, CDR2 YYNGEE. The CDR3: CASSLGQGDDGNTIYF. The CDR3 coding sequence is TGTGCCAGCAGCTTGGGACAGGGGGACGATGGAAACACCATATATTTT.

The rearrangement uses TRBV19 and TRBJ1-6; 10 bases map to TRBD1. Germline CDR1 and CDR2: LNHDA and SQIVND (reference sequence). J lost 9 bases, V lost 5 bases, and 4 bases had no gene match. The CDR3 length is 14 residues. CDR3 in amino acids: CASSGGTGVSPLHF. In DNA form, the CDR3 reads TGTGCCAGTAGTGGGGGGACAGGGGTTTCACCCCTCCACTTT. Looking up the rest from reference TRBV19 and TRBJ1-6 gives the full variable domain: DGGITQSPKYLFRKEGQNVTLSCEQNLNHDAMYWYRQDPGQGLRLIYYSQIVNDFQKGDIAEGYSVSREKKESFPLTVTSAQKNPTAFYLCASSGGTGVSPLHFGNGTRLTVT.

This clonotype counts as medium-sized (0.01 to 0.1%). The V call is TRBV24-1, the J call TRBJ2-1, with 8 bases that match TRBD1. This CDR3 comprises 17 residues. With 4 bases clipped from V and 0 bases from J, the junction kept 7 bases outside the gene matches. Germline V CDR1 and CDR2: KGHDR, SFDVKD. CDR3 DNA: TGTGCCACCAGTGACAACAGACAGGGGTACTCCTACAATGAGCAGTTCTTC. Translating it yields CATSDNRQGYSYNEQFF.

Regarding this clonotype: Only one base separates this from a far larger clonotype, so it likely reflects a read error. This is likely a read error, given that the CDR3 carries no conserved phenylalanine or tryptophan at its end. The chain carries TRBV28 and TRBJ2-7; TRBD1 matches 8 bases. The CDR3 is 14 amino acids. Unmatched junction bases numbered 6, after V lost 5 bases and J lost 3 bases. Germline CDR1 reads MDHEN; CDR2 reads SYDVKM. CDR3 in amino acids: CASSPRTGNYEQYL. Here the CDR3 DNA reads TGTGCCAGCAGTCCACGGACAGGGAACTACGAGCAGTACCTC.

A remark on this clonotype: A junction boundary mismatches the germline segment, possibly from a read error. DNA for the CDR3: TGTGTCAGCAGGACAGGGGGCTTAGGTTCTACCTACAATGAGCAGTTCTTC. Protein product: CVSRTGGLGSTYNEQFF. V and J are TRBV6-4 and TRBJ2-1; 11 bases fit TRBD1. Germline-derived CDR1 and CDR2 are MRHNA and SNTAGT. The CDR3 covers 17 residues.

To note about this clonotype: It is likely a read error: a sequence one base away is far more abundant. The chain is built from TRBV7-9 and TRBJ2-7; D assignment may be TRBD1 or TRBD2 (5 bases each). V was pared by 1 base and J by 2 bases, with 12 bases between. CDR3 length: 15 residues. Germline V gene sequence: CDR1 SEHNR, CDR2 FQNEAQ (reference sequence). The CDR3 nucleotides are TGTGCCAGCAGCTTAGGGGACGTAGATACCTACGAGCAGTACTTC. It specifies CASSLGDVDTYEQYF.

This clonotype was observed many times. The V call is TRBV20-1, the J call TRBJ1-1, with D unclear. Per the germline V gene, CDR1 is DFQATT and CDR2 is SNEGSKA (reference sequence). The CDR3 consists of 14 residues. The V end lost 5 bases, the J end lost 4 bases, and 17 bases lay between the germline ends. The CDR3 protein is CSALFPKTVTEAFF. Here the CDR3 DNA reads TGCAGTGCTCTCTTCCCGAAAACTGTCACTGAAGCTTTCTTT.

Regarding this clonotype: Since a far larger clone is one base different, this is likely a read error. This sequence joins TRBV6-2 or TRBV6-3 and TRBJ1-4; D may be TRBD1 (5 bases). The V gene's germline CDR1 is MNHEY and CDR2 SVGEGT. The CDR3 is made up of 16 amino acids. In DNA, the CDR3 is TGTGCCAGCAGTGAAGCGGGGGGATGGTCGGGTGAAAAACTGCTTTTT. Translation gives CASSEAGGWSGEKLLF.

Many counts were recorded for this clonotype. The CDR3 is CASSLGRKNTEAFF. The CDR3 DNA follows: TGTGCCAGCAGCTTGGGAAGGAAGAACACTGAAGCTTTCTTT. The chain uses TRBV5-6 and TRBJ1-1; D gene uncertain. Germline loops: CDR1 SGHDT, CDR2 YYEEEE. V dropped 0 bases and J dropped 1 base, with 7 bases sitting between them. The CDR3 is 14 residues long.

Notes on this clonotype: This likely reflects a read error, since a far larger clone is one base away. The chain carries TRBV6-1 and TRBJ1-1; 7 bases map to TRBD1. The end of the DNA is better explained by TRBJ2-3, so the J call may be wrong. CDR1 and CDR2 (germline): MNHNS, SASEGT. CDR3 size: 17 residues. The CDR3 sequence: CASSLDSGTASTDKQYF. CDR3 sequence (DNA): TGTGCCAGCAGCCTCGACTCCGGGACAGCATCAACAGATAAGCAGTATTTT.

Only a few counts were recorded for this clonotype. J is TRBJ2-1 and V is TRBV20-1, with 7 positions matching TRBD2. The J segment lost 7 bases and the V segment lost 1 base, leaving 16 bases of the junction unmatched. This CDR3 spans 17 amino acids. In germline, CDR1 is DFQATT, CDR2 SNEGSKA (reference sequence). The CDR3 nucleotides are TGCAGTGCTAGAGTGGGAGGGAAGCGCTGGGGGGGTAATGAGCAGTTCTTC. It translates to CSARVGGKRWGGNEQFF.

This clonotype has at least ten counts. The chain employs TRBV28 and TRBJ2-7, with D perhaps matching TRBD2 (6 bases). There are 15 residues in the CDR3. The V gene lost 5 bases and the J gene lost 3 bases, with 17 bases spanning the gap. Germline V CDR1 and CDR2: MDHEN, SYDVKM. As DNA, the CDR3 is TGTGCCAGCAGTCTTGTAGGGCGGGGAATCTACGAGCAGTACTTC. This codes for CASSLVGRGIYEQYF. The full variable domain, rest sourced from reference TRBV28 and TRBJ2-7, is DVKVTQSSRYLVKRTGEKVFLECVQDMDHENMFWYRQDPGLGLRLIYFSYDVKMKEKGDIPEGYSVSREKKERFSLILESASTNQTSMYLCASSLVGRGIYEQYFGPGTRLTVT.

The CDR3 loop is CASSIGMTAARQFF. CDR3 coding DNA: TGTGCCAGTAGTATAGGTATGACAGCAGCACGGCAGTTCTTC. The rearrangement uses TRBV19 and TRBJ2-1, with a tentative D call TRBD1 (5 bases). Germline CDR1 LNHDA, CDR2 SQIVND (reference sequence). This CDR3 has 14 residues. Trimming cost V 1 base and J 12 bases, with 16 bases left between them. Drawing the rest from reference TRBV19 and TRBJ2-1, the complete variable domain is DGGITQSPKYLFRKEGQNVTLSCEQNLNHDAMYWYRQDPGQGLRLIYYSQIVNDFQKGDIAEGYSVSREKKESFPLTVTSAQKNPTAFYLCASSIGMTAARQFFGPGTRLTVL.

The table lists this clonotype with many counts. The chain joins TRBV30 to TRBJ1-1, with D hard to call. V gave up 0 bases and J gave up 5 bases, with 7 bases separating them. The CDR3 is 12 residues long. CDR1 is GTSNPN and CDR2 is SVGIG in the germline V gene (reference sequence). The CDR3 coding sequence is TGTGCCTGGAGTGTATGGGGAACTGAAGCTTTCTTT. This gives the protein CAWSVWGTEAFF.

This clonotype was detected many times. It may be a read error: a sequence one base away is much more abundant. The chain recombines TRBV20-1 with TRBJ2-1; 7 positions agree with TRBD2. Germline V CDR1 and CDR2: DFQATT, SNEGSKA (reference sequence). The CDR3 covers 16 residues. This CDR3 reads CSARDFVAGQDNEQLF. The CDR3 DNA is TGCAGTGCTAGAGATTTCGTAGCGGGCCAAGACAATGAGCAGCTCTTC.

This clonotype was recorded at least ten times. The chain is built from TRBV6-4 and TRBJ2-3; possible D gene TRBD2, 5 bases. Germline V gene lookup returns CDR1 MRHNA and CDR2 SNTAGT. This CDR3 comprises 13 residues. Trimming took off 5 bases at V and 5 bases at J, with 11 bases between the two ends. Written as DNA, the CDR3 is TGTGCCAGCAGTCGGGGTAGCGAAGATACGCAGTATTTT. Its translation is CASSRGSEDTQYF.

In the case of this clonotype: The junction and the germline gene differ at one end; a read error may be behind it. The chain employs TRBV7-9 and TRBJ1-2; 9 nucleotides agree with TRBD1. CDR3 length: 15 amino acids. Germline V gives CDR1 SEHNR, CDR2 FQNEAQ (reference sequence). As DNA, the CDR3 is TGTGCCAGCAGCCCCTGGGACAGGGCGACGTATGGATACACCTTC. It is translated as CASSPWDRATYGYTF.

The chain has TRBV20-1 and TRBJ2-7, with 7 bases fitting TRBD2. This CDR3 comprises 14 residues. The junction had 12 bases not matched to a gene; V was cut back by 5 bases and J by 5 bases. Germline lookup yields CDR1 DFQATT and CDR2 SNEGSKA (reference sequence). The CDR3 bases are TGCAGTGCTGAAGCAGGCGGGGGTGGGGACGAGCAGTACTTC. Amino acids: CSAEAGGGGDEQYF.

This clonotype has at least ten counts. The chain uses TRBV18 and TRBJ1-6; 7 bases are a match to TRBD1. The junction had 6 bases not matched to a gene; V was cut back by 4 bases and J by 9 bases. Per the germline V gene, CDR1 is KGHSH and CDR2 is LQKENI. This CDR3 is built from 14 residues. Here the CDR3 reads CASSQDRAPSPLHF. The CDR3 DNA follows: TGTGCCAGCTCACAAGACAGGGCCCCTTCACCCCTCCACTTT.